Listed here are 8 T cell receptor beta chains from one sample, sequenced in a study of blood T cell repertoires in COVID-19. Sequenced by immunoSEQ multiplex PCR; TCRdb stores in-frame clones only, minus some. The data show fewer than 300,000 clones, with approximately 84% seen just once and 8% to 9.5% held by the top ten. The sequencing sample was made of peripheral blood. The receptors originated from a human donor in a cohort sampled during active COVID-19.

The chain combines TRBV6-5 with TRBJ2-3; TRBD1 agrees at 9 bases. The CDR3 loop spans 12 amino acids. The junction had 0 bases not matched to a gene; V was cut back by 8 bases and J by 3 bases. Germline CDR1 and CDR2: MNHEY and SVGAGI. DNA for the CDR3: TGTGCCAGCGGGACAGGGACAGATACGCAGTATTTT. It specifies CASGTGTDTQYF.

This chain links TRBV5-1 with TRBJ2-3; D is possibly TRBD1 (6 bases). Looked up from germline, CDR1 is SGHRS and CDR2 is YFSETQ. The CDR3 sequence is 15 residues long. V lost 2 bases to trimming and J lost 2 bases, with 12 bases between them. The CDR3 coding sequence is TGCGCCAGCAGCTTAGGTGGGACAACCACAGATACGCAGTATTTT. Translated: CASSLGGTTTDTQYF.

The chain combines TRBV3-1 (or the pseudogene TRBV3-2) with TRBJ2-5, with D possibly TRBD1 on 5 matching bases. The CDR3 spans 15 residues. The germline V gene has CDR1 LGHDT and CDR2 YNNKEL (reference sequence). Trimming removed 0 bases from V and 5 bases from J, with 13 bases in between. In DNA form, the CDR3 reads TGTGCCAGCAGCCAAGAACTCCGGGCAGGGGAGACCCAGTACTTC. Its translation is CASSQELRAGETQYF.

V gene TRBV7-9 combines with J gene TRBJ1-1, with D tentatively TRBD1 (5 bases). Deletions cut 1 base from V and 1 base from J, with 13 bases between. Germline V CDR1 and CDR2: SEHNR, FQNEAQ (reference sequence). This CDR3 region has 16 residues. The CDR3 protein is CASSLESYGANTEAFF. The CDR3 DNA follows: TGTGCCAGCAGCTTAGAATCTTATGGGGCGAACACTGAAGCTTTCTTT. Filled out from reference TRBV7-9 and TRBJ1-1, the complete variable domain reads DTGVSQNPRHKITKRGQNVTFRCDPISEHNRLYWYRQTLGQGPEFLTYFQNEAQLEKSRLLSDRFSAERPKGSFSTLEIQRTEQGDSAMYLCASSLESYGANTEAFFGQGTRLTVV.

The chain has TRBV9 and TRBJ2-2, with D tentatively TRBD2 (5 bases). This CDR3 has 20 amino acids. The V end was cut by 1 base, the J end by 0 bases, with 22 bases between. Germline-derived CDR1 and CDR2 are SGDLS and YYNGEE. DNA for the CDR3: TGTGCCAGCAGCGTATATCCGGCTAAGCGGAGACACTCGAACACCGGGGAGCTGTTTTTT. Its translation is CASSVYPAKRRHSNTGELFF. The full variable domain, in which reference TRBV9 and TRBJ2-2 provide the parts outside the CDR3, is DSGVTQTPKHLITATGQRVTLRCSPRSGDLSVYWYQQSLDQGLQFLIQYYNGEERAKGNILERFSAQQFPDLHSELNLSSLELGDSALYFCASSVYPAKRRHSNTGELFFGEGSRLTVL.

The genes are TRBV13 and TRBJ2-7; 12 bases are shared with TRBD2. This CDR3 is 14 amino acids long. Germline V gene data show CDR1 as PRHDT and CDR2 as FYEKMQ (reference sequence). With V trimmed by 5 bases and J by 6 bases, 5 bases remained unmatched. The CDR3 DNA follows: TGTGCCAGCAGCCCGACTAGCGGGGGATCCGAGCAGTACTTC. Translated: CASSPTSGGSEQYF.

The chain is built from TRBV5-5 and TRBJ1-5, with 8 bases aligning to TRBD1. This CDR3 has 16 amino acids. V gave up 4 bases and J gave up 9 bases; unmatched junction bases: 15. Germline loops: CDR1 SGHKS, CDR2 YYEKEE (reference sequence). The CDR3: CASSLHAQGANAPQHF. The CDR3 bases are TGTGCCAGCAGCCTCCACGCCCAGGGGGCGAACGCGCCCCAGCATTTT.

The chain employs TRBV11-3 and TRBJ2-1, with a weak D call TRBD1 (6 bases). The germline V and J ends were trimmed by 3 bases and 12 bases, with 15 bases remaining between them. The CDR3 has 13 amino acids. The germline CDR1 and CDR2 sequences are SGHNT and YENEEA. This chain's CDR3 is CASSLETGSVQFF. DNA of the CDR3: TGTGCCAGCAGCTTGGAAACAGGGTCGGTGCAGTTCTTC.